One sample yielded the 6 T cell receptor beta chains listed below, sequenced in a study of somatic mutations in cytotoxic T cells in rheumatoid arthritis. The data were produced by immunoSEQ multiplex PCR, yet TCRdb's version contains in-frame clones alone and is incomplete. The sample shows several thousand clones, 79% of them seen only once. The sample consisted of CD8+ T cells sorted from blood. All receptors come from an adult with rheumatoid arthritis.

Only one count was recorded for this clone. The chain couples TRBV5-6 to TRBJ2-2; possible D gene TRBD2, 6 bases. CDR1 is SGHDT and CDR2 is YYEEEE in the germline V gene. V lost 5 bases, J lost 12 bases, and 14 bases lay in between. The CDR3 covers 12 residues. Here the CDR3 reads CASSLGGSKLFF. The CDR3 DNA follows: TGTGCCAGCAGTCTCGGAGGGAGTAAGCTGTTTTTT.

This chain connects TRBV7-6 to TRBJ2-1; 12 bases are shared with TRBD1. The ends lost 5 bases at V and 2 bases at J; junction bases unmatched: 7. Germline lookup yields CDR1 SGHVS and CDR2 FNYEAQ. This CDR3 is built from 17 residues. The CDR3 sequence is CASSPGTGGAAYNEQFF. CDR3 coding DNA: TGTGCCAGCAGCCCCGGGACAGGGGGCGCCGCCTACAATGAGCAGTTCTTC.

A single count supports this clone. The rearrangement links TRBV11-2 to TRBJ2-7; D is perhaps TRBD2 (5 bases). Trimming pared 0 bases from V and 3 bases from J, leaving 15 bases between. CDR3 size: 16 residues. CDR1 SGHAT and CDR2 FQNNGV come from the germline V gene. This CDR3 is CASSLDPGGPRYEQYF. DNA for the CDR3: TGTGCCAGCAGCTTAGATCCCGGCGGGCCCCGCTACGAGCAGTACTTC.

This chain uses TRBV27 with TRBJ2-3; D uncertain. CDR3 length equals 16 residues. Germline CDR1 and CDR2: MNHEY and SMNVEV (reference sequence). The ends were cut back, 6 bases at V and 0 bases at J, with 16 bases in the middle. The CDR3 protein is CASSPGPQPSTDTQYF. Written as DNA, the CDR3 is TGTGCCAGCAGCCCGGGTCCTCAACCTAGCACAGATACGCAGTATTTT.

The genes are TRBV11-1 and TRBJ2-5; D is unresolved. The CDR3 has 13 residues. Germline V gene sequence: CDR1 SGHAT, CDR2 FQDESV (reference sequence). Trimming cost V 6 bases and J 4 bases, with 12 bases left between them. The CDR3 sequence is CASRLSPGETQYF. CDR3 in DNA: TGTGCCAGCAGGCTTAGCCCCGGAGAGACCCAGTACTTC.

The chain has TRBV5-1 and TRBJ2-2, with D tentatively TRBD1 (6 bases). Germline V gene data show CDR1 as SGHRS and CDR2 as YFSETQ. V lost 1 base, J lost 4 bases, and 8 bases lay in between. This CDR3 comprises 14 residues. CDR3 protein: CASSLTGSTGELFF. The CDR3 DNA is TGCGCCAGCAGCTTGACAGGGTCCACCGGGGAGCTGTTTTTT.